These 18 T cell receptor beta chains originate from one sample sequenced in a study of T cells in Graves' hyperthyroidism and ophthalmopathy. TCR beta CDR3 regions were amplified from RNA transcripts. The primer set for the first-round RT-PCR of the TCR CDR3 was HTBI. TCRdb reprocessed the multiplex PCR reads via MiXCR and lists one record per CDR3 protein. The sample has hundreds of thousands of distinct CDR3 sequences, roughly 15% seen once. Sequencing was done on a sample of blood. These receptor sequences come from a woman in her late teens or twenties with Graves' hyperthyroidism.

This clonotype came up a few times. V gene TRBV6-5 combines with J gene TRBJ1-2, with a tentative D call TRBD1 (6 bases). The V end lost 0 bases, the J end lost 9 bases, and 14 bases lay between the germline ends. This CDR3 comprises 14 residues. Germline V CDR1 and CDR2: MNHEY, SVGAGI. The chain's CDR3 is CASSYSGRGASYTF. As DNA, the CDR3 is TGTGCCAGCAGTTACTCTGGCAGGGGCGCCAGCTACACCTTC.

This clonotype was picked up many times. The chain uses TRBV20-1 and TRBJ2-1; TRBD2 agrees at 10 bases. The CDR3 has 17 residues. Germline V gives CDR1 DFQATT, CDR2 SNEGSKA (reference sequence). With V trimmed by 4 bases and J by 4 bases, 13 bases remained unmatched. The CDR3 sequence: CSAKYLAGANRYNEQFF. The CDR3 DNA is TGCAGTGCTAAGTATCTAGCGGGAGCAAATAGGTACAATGAGCAGTTCTTC.

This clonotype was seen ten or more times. The DNA of the CDR3 is TGTGCCAGCAGCCGACCAAGGGATAGGTTCTCCAATGAGCAGTTCTTC. This translates into CASSRPRDRFSNEQFF. The rearrangement uses TRBV7-8 and TRBJ2-1; no clear D. This CDR3 contains 16 residues. Germline CDR1 is SGHVS and CDR2 is FQNEAQ. Trimming removed 5 bases at V and 6 bases at J, with 20 bases between. Combining the CDR3 with reference TRBV7-8 and TRBJ2-1 gives the whole variable domain GAGVSQSPRYKVAKRGQDVALRCDPISGHVSLFWYQQALGQGPEFLTYFQNEAQLDKSGLPSDRFFAERPEGSVSTLKIQRTQQEDSAVYLCASSRPRDRFSNEQFFGPGTRLTVL.

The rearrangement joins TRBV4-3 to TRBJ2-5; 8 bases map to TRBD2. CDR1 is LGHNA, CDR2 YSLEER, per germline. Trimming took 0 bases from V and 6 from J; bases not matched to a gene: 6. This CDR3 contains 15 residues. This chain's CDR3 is CASSQEYGRAKTQYF. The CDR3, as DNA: TGCGCCAGCAGCCAAGAATACGGGAGGGCCAAGACCCAGTACTTC.

This CDR3 reads CASSSAGGPLNVLTF. In DNA form, the CDR3 reads TGTGCCAGCAGCTCAGCGGGAGGCCCCCTTAACGTCCTGACTTTC. The genes are TRBV11-1 and TRBJ2-6; TRBD2 aligns across 9 bases. V lost 4 bases, J lost 10 bases, and 8 bases stayed unmatched. Looked up from germline, CDR1 is SGHAT and CDR2 is FQDESV (reference sequence). The CDR3 spans 15 residues.

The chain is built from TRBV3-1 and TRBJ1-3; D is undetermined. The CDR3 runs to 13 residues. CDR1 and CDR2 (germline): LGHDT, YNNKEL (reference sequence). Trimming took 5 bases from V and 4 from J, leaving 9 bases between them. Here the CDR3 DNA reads TGTGCCAGCAGCGATAGTATGGGAAACACCATATATTTT. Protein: CASSDSMGNTIYF.

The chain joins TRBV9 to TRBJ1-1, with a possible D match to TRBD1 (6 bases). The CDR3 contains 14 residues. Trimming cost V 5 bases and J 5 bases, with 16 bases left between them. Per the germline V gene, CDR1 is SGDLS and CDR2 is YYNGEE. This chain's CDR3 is CASSHRDTPTEAFF. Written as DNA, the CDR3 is TGTGCCAGCAGTCACCGGGACACCCCAACTGAAGCTTTCTTT.

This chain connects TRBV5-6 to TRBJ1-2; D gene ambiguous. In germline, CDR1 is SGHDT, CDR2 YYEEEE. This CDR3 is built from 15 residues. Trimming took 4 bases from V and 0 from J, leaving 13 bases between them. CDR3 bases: TGTGCCAGCAGCCTGTTCGGGCAGACTAACTATGGCTACACCTTC. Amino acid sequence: CASSLFGQTNYGYTF.

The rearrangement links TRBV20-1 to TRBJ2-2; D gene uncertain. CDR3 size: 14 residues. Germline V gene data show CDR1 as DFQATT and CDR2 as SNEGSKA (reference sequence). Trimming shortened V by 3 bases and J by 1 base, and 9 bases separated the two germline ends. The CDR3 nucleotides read TGCAGTGCTAGGGTTGACCAGAACACCGGGGAGCTGTTTTTT. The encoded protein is CSARVDQNTGELFF.

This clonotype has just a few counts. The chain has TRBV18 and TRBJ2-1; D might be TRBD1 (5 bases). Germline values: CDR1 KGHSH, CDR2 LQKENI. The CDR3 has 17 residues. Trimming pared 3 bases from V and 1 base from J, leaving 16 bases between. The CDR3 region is CASSPPTRQGSYNEQFF. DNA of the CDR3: TGTGCCAGCTCACCCCCCACCCGGCAGGGTTCCTACAATGAGCAGTTCTTC.

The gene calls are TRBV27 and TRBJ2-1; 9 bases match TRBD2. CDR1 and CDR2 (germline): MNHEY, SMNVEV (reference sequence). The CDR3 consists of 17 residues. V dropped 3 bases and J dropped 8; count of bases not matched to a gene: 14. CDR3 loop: CASSFALLAGGQDEQFF. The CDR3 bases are TGTGCCAGCAGTTTCGCGCTACTCGCGGGAGGGCAGGATGAGCAGTTCTTC.

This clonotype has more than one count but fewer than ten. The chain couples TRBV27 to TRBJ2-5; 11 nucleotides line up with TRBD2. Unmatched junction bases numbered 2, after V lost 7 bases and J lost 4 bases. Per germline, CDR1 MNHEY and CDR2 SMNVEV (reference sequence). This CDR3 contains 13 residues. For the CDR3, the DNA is TGTGCCAGCACCGGACTAGCGGGAGAGACCCAGTACTTC. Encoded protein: CASTGLAGETQYF.

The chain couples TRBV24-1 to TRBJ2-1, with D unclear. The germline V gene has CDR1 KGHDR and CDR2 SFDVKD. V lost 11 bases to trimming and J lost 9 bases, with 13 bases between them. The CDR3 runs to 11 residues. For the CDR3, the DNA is TGTGCCATCAGCGTCGGCAGTGAGCAGTTCTTC. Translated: CAISVGSEQFF.

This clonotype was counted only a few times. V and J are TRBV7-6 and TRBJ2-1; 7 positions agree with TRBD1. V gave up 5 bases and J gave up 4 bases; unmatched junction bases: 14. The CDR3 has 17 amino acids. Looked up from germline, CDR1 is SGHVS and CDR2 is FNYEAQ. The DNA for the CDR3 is TGTGCCAGCAGCCGTTTTAAACCGGGACAGCTTTACAATGAGCAGTTCTTC. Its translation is CASSRFKPGQLYNEQFF.

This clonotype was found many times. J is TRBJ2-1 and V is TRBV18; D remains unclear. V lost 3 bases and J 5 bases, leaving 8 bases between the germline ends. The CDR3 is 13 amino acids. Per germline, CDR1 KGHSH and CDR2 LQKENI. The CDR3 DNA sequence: TGTGCCAGCTCACCGGTGGAAAACAATGAGCAGTTCTTC. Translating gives CASSPVENNEQFF.

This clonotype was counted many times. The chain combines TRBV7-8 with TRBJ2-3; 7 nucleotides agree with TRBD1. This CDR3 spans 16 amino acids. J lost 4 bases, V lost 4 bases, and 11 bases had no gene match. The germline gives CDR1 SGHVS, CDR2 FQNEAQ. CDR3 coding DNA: TGTGCCAGCAGCTCCACCGGGACAGCCATCCCAGATACGCAGTATTTT. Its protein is CASSSTGTAIPDTQYF. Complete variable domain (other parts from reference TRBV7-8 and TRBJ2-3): GAGVSQSPRYKVAKRGQDVALRCDPISGHVSLFWYQQALGQGPEFLTYFQNEAQLDKSGLPSDRFFAERPEGSVSTLKIQRTQQEDSAVYLCASSSTGTAIPDTQYFGPGTRLTVL.

CDR3 DNA sequence: TGTGCCACCAGGCGGACAGGGGGGGAAGAAAAACTGTTTTTT. Amino acids: CATRRTGGEEKLFF. V is TRBV15 and J is TRBJ1-4; TRBD1 agrees at 10 bases. The V and J ends lost 6 bases and 8 bases, in that order; junction bases with no gene match: 6. The CDR3 spans 14 residues. CDR1 is LNHNV and CDR2 is YYDKDF in the germline V gene (reference sequence).

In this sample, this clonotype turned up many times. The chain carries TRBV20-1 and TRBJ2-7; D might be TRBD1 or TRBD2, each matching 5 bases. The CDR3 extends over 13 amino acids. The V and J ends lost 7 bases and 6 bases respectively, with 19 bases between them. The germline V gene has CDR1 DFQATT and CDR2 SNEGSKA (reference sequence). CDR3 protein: CSVRIRASSEQYF. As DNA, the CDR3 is TGCAGTGTACGCATCAGGGCTAGCTCCGAGCAGTACTTC.